Below are 14 T cell receptor beta chains sequenced from a single sample in a study of blood T cell repertoires in COVID-19. Clones were read by immunoSEQ multiplex PCR, and TCRdb kept only the in-frame ones, dropping some. The sample holds 120,000 to 150,000 clones, 80% to 90% seen once. The specimen was peripheral blood. Source of these receptors: a woman between 45 and 60 years old with active or convalescent COVID-19.

Worth noting for this clone: Other DNA sequences of this sample code for an identical CDR3. The J gene is TRBJ1-2, the V gene TRBV18; 10 nucleotides line up with TRBD1. J was trimmed by 4 bases and V by 3 bases; bases with no gene match: 2. The CDR3 is made up of 14 amino acids. Germline V CDR1 and CDR2: KGHSH, LQKENI. The CDR3 reads CASSPGQGSYGYTF. The CDR3 bases are TGTGCCAGCTCACCGGGACAGGGGTCCTATGGCTACACCTTC. The variable domain in full, completed from reference TRBV18 and TRBJ1-2, reads NAGVMQNPRHLVRRRGQEARLRCSPMKGHSHVYWYRQLPEEGLKFMVYLQKENIIDESGMPKERFSAEFPKEGPSILRIQQVVRGDSAAYFCASSPGQGSYGYTFGSGTRLTVV.

This chain joins TRBV27 and TRBJ1-2; tentative D call: TRBD1 (5 bases). The length of the CDR3 is 15 residues. Between the trimmed V and J ends, which lost 0 bases and 5 bases, there was a span of 13 bases. Germline CDR1 MNHEY, CDR2 SMNVEV (reference sequence). The CDR3 coding sequence is TGTGCCAGCAGTTTATCGAGGAGGGGCCCGTATGGCTACACCTTC. Its translation: CASSLSRRGPYGYTF.

The table lists this clone with a few counts. The gene calls are TRBV30 and TRBJ1-2; 9 bases line up with TRBD1. The CDR3 spans 13 residues. The J segment lost 8 bases and the V segment lost 2 bases, leaving 6 bases of the junction unmatched. The V gene's germline CDR1 is GTSNPN and CDR2 SVGIG (reference sequence). The CDR3 coding sequence is TGTGCCTGGAGTCAACAGGGGGCGTACGGCTACACCTTC. Its protein product is CAWSQQGAYGYTF.

This clone was seen a handful of times. The chain combines TRBV5-8 with TRBJ2-5, with 10 bases aligning to TRBD1. V was pared by 0 bases and J by 5 bases, with 1 base of the junction left unmatched. Germline CDR1 is SGHTS and CDR2 is YDEGEE. The CDR3 runs to 14 residues. The CDR3, as DNA: TGTGCCAGCAGCTTGGCGGGACAGGGGGAGACCCAGTACTTC. It encodes CASSLAGQGETQYF.

This clone came up once. The chain carries TRBV7-2 and TRBJ1-1; D gene unclear. The CDR3 totals 14 residues. The ends were cut back, 3 bases at V and 1 base at J, with 9 bases in the middle. The germline gives CDR1 SGHTA, CDR2 FQGNSA. This CDR3 is CASSFGVGNTEAFF. CDR3 in DNA: TGTGCCAGCAGCTTTGGAGTAGGGAACACTGAAGCTTTCTTT. Full variable domain (remainder filled in from reference TRBV7-2 and TRBJ1-1): GAGVSQSPSNKVTEKGKDVELRCDPISGHTALYWYRQSLGQGLEFLIYFQGNSAPDKSGLPSDRFSAERTGGSVSTLTIQRTQQEDSAVYLCASSFGVGNTEAFFGQGTRLTVV.

This chain uses TRBV28 with TRBJ1-2, with no clear D. Trimming removed 7 bases at V and 4 bases at J, with 22 bases between. The CDR3 is 16 residues long. Germline loops: CDR1 MDHEN, CDR2 SYDVKM. CDR3 sequence reads: CASTPPAEGLIYGYTF. DNA for the CDR3: TGTGCCAGCACCCCACCAGCGGAGGGTTTGATCTATGGCTACACCTTC.

This clone was picked up one time. The gene calls are TRBV18 and TRBJ2-1; D remains unclear. CDR1 and CDR2 (germline): KGHSH, LQKENI. Between the trimmed V and J ends, which lost 4 bases and 0 bases, there was a span of 7 bases. The CDR3 extends over 14 amino acids. The CDR3 spells CASSLSSSYNEQFF. CDR3 coding DNA: TGTGCCAGCTCACTATCCAGCTCCTACAATGAGCAGTTCTTC.

The V and J genes are TRBV5-8 and TRBJ1-2, with 8 nucleotides matching TRBD1. This CDR3 comprises 15 residues. Looked up from germline, CDR1 is SGHTS and CDR2 is YDEGEE. Unmatched junction bases numbered 5, after V lost 1 base and J lost 3 bases. The CDR3 DNA is TGTGCCAGCAGCTTGCAGCAGGGGGCACACTATGGCTACACCTTC. Residues: CASSLQQGAHYGYTF.

This chain uses TRBV2 with TRBJ1-1; D is possibly TRBD1 (5 bases). CDR1 SNHLY and CDR2 FYNNEI come from the germline V gene. V was pared by 2 bases and J by 1 base, with 8 bases between. This CDR3 is built from 14 residues. The CDR3, as DNA: TGTGCCAGCAGTGAACTTCAGGGGAACACTGAAGCTTTCTTT. It is translated as CASSELQGNTEAFF.

This chain joins TRBV30 and TRBJ1-2, with D possibly TRBD1 on 6 matching bases. CDR1 and CDR2 (germline): GTSNPN, SVGIG (reference sequence). Between the trimmed V and J ends, which lost 3 bases and 6 bases, there was a span of 14 bases. This CDR3 is 13 amino acids long. CDR3: CAWRPRTAHGYTF. CDR3 coding DNA: TGTGCCTGGAGACCCCGGACAGCTCATGGCTACACCTTC. The variable domain in full, with the rest retrieved from reference TRBV30 and TRBJ1-2, is SQTIHQWPATLVQPVGSPLSLECTVEGTSNPNLYWYRQAAGRGLQLLFYSVGIGQISSEVPQNLSASRPQDRQFILSSKKLLLSDSGFYLCAWRPRTAHGYTFGSGTRLTVV.

The chain has TRBV28 and TRBJ1-6, with a possible D match to TRBD1 (6 bases). CDR3 length equals 14 residues. Germline CDR1 MDHEN, CDR2 SYDVKM. V lost 6 bases and J lost 7, with 13 bases in between. CDR3 protein: CASRSGQSNSPLHF. The CDR3 DNA reads as TGTGCCAGCAGGTCCGGACAGAGCAATTCACCCCTCCACTTT.

The chain recombines TRBV7-3 with TRBJ2-1; 9 bases map to TRBD2. The CDR3 is made up of 16 amino acids. Germline trimming cut 0 bases from V and 9 bases from J; bases unmatched to any gene: 9. Per germline, CDR1 SGHTA and CDR2 FQGTGA. The CDR3 is CASSLTSGGNTIEQFF. CDR3 DNA sequence: TGTGCCAGCAGCTTAACTAGCGGGGGCAATACAATTGAGCAGTTCTTC.

The chain carries TRBV7-8 and TRBJ2-7; 8 nucleotides line up with TRBD2. V shed 4 bases and J 4 bases; nucleotides not matched to a gene: 9. The CDR3 has 15 residues. The germline gives CDR1 SGHVS, CDR2 FQNEAQ. The CDR3: CASSSRTSGPYEQYF. The CDR3, as DNA: TGTGCCAGCAGCTCCAGAACTAGCGGACCTTACGAGCAGTACTTC.

J is TRBJ2-2 and V is TRBV4-1; D is perhaps TRBD1 (5 bases). The CDR3 spans 17 residues. V lost 2 bases and J 3 bases, leaving 16 bases between the germline ends. Looked up from germline, CDR1 is MGHRA and CDR2 is YSYEKL. CDR3 DNA sequence: TGCGCCAGCAGCCAATCTGGACAAACCTCTTACACCGGGGAGCTGTTTTTT. Protein: CASSQSGQTSYTGELFF.